The sequence of this T cell receptor beta chain was determined in a study of blood T cell repertoires in COVID-19. Looking at the study overall: Sample material is recorded as cDNA or gDNA derived from T cells, B-cell-depleted T cells, or PBMCs.

A Seattle source enrolled patients during active infection and followed them longitudinally. The CDR3 runs to 13 residues. Between the trimmed V and J ends, which lost 1 base and 7 bases, there was a span of 10 bases. Germline CDR1 reads LGHDT; CDR2 reads YNNKEL (reference sequence). As processed by the authors: Reference gene primer amplification gave estimated nucleated cell counts. Repertoires were generated with immunoSEQ multiplex PCR, while TCRdb's copy carries only in-frame clones and drops some. For V, J and clone size, that table is used; D and trimming come from the DNA. In the table there are about 180,000 clones, about four fifths of which are singletons.

The clonotype originates from a woman in her 70s with COVID-19, enrolled during active disease. The sequenced sample consisted of peripheral blood. The chain joins TRBV3-1 (or the pseudogene TRBV3-2) to TRBJ1-2; no definite D call. The CDR3 region is CASSQVRGFGYTF. DNA for the CDR3: TGTGCCAGCAGCCAAGTCAGAGGGTTTGGCTACACCTTC.